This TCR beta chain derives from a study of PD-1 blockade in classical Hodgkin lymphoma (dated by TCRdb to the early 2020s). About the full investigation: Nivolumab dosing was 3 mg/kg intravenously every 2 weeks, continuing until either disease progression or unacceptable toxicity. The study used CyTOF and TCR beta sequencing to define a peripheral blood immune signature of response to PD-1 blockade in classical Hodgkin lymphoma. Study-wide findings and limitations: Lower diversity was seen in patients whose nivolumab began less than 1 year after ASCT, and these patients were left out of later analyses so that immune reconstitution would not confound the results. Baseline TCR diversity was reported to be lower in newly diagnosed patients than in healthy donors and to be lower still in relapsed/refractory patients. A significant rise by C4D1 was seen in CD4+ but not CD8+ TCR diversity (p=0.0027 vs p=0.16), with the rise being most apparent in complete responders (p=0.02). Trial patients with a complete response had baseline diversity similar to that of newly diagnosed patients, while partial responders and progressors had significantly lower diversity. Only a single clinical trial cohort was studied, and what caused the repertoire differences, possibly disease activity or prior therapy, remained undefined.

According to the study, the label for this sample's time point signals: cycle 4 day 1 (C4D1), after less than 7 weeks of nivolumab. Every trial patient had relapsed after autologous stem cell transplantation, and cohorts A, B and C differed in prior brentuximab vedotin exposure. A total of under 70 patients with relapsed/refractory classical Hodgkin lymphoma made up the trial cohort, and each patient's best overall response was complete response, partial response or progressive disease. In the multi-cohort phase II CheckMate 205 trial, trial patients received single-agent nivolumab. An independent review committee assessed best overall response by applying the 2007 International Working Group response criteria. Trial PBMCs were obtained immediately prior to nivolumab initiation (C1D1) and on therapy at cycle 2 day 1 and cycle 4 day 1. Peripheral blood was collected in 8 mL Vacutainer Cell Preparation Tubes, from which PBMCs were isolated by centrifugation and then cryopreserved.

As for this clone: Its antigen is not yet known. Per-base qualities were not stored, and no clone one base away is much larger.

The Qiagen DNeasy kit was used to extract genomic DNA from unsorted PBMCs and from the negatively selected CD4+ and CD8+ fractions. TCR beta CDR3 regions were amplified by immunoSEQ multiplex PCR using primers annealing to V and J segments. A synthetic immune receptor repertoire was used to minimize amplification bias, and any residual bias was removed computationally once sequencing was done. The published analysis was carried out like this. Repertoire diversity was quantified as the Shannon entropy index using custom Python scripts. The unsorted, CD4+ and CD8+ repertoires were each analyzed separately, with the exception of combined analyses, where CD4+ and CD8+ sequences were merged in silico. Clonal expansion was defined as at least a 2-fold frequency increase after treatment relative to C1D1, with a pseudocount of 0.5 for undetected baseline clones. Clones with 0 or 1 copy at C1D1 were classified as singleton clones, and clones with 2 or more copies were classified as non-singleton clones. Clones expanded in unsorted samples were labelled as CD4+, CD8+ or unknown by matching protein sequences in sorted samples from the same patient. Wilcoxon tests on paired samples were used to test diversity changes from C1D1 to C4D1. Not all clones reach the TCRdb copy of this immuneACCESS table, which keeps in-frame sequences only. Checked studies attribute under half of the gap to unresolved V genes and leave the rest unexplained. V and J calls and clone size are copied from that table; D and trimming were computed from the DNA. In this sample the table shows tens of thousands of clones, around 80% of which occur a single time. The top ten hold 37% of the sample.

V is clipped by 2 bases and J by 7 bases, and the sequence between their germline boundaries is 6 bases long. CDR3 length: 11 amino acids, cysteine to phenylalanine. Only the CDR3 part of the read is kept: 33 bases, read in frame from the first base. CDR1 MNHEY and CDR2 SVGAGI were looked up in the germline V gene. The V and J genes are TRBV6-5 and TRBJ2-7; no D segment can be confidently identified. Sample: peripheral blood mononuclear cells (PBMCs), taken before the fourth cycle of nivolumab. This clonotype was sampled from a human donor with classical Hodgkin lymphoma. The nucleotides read TGTGCCAGCAGTTACAGAACAGAGCAGTACTTC. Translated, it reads CASSYRTEQYF.